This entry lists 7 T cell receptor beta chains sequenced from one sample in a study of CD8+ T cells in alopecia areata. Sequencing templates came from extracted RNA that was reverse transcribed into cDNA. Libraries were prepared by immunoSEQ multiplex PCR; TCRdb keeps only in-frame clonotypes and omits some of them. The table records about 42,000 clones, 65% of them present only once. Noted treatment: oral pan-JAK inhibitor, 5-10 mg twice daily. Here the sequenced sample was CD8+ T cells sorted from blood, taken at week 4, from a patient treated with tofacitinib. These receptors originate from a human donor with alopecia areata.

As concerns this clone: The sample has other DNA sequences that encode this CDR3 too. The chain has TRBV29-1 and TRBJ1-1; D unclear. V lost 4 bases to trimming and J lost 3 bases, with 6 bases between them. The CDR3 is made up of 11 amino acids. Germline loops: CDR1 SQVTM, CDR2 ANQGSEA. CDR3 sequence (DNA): TGCAGCGTTGGGCAGTACACTGAAGCTTTCTTT. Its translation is CSVGQYTEAFF.

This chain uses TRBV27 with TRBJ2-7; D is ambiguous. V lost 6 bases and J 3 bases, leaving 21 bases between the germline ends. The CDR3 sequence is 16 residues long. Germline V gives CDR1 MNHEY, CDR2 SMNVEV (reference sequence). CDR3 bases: TGTGCCAGCAGGCCCGAGGCCCGGTCTCCCAACTACGAGCAGTACTTC. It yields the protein CASRPEARSPNYEQYF.

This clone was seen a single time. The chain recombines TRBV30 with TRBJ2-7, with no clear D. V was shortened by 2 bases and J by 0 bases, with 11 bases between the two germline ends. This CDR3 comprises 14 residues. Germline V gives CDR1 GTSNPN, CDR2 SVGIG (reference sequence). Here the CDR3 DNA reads TGTGCCTGGAGTTCGGGCCGTAGCTCCTACGAGCAGTACTTC. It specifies CAWSSGRSSYEQYF. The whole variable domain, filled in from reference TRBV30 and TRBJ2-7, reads SQTIHQWPATLVQPVGSPLSLECTVEGTSNPNLYWYRQAAGRGLQLLFYSVGIGQISSEVPQNLSASRPQDRQFILSSKKLLLSDSGFYLCAWSSGRSSYEQYFGPGTRLTVT.

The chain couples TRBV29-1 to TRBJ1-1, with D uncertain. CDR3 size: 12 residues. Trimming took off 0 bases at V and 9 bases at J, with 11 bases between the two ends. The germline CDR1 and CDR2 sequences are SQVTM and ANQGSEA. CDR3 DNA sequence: TGCAGCGTTGAAGATGAACAGAGGAAAGCTTTCTTT. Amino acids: CSVEDEQRKAFF.

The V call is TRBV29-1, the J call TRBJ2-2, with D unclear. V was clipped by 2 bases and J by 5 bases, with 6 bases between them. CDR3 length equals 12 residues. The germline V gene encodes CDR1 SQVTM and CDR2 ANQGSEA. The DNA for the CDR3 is TGCAGCGTTGAATTTCGTACCGGGGAGCTGTTTTTT. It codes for CSVEFRTGELFF.

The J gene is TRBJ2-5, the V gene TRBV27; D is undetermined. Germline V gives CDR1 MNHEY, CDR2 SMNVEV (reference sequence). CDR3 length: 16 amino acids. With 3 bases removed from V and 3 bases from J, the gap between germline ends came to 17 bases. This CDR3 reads CASSLDVLGSKETQYF. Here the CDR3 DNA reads TGTGCCAGCAGTTTGGACGTCCTTGGGTCCAAAGAGACCCAGTACTTC.

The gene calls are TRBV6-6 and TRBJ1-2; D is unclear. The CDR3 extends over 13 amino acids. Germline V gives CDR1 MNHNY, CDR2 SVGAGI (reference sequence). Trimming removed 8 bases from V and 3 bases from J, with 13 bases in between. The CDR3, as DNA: TGTGCCAGCCGAACTCCAGGCGACTATGGCTACACCTTC. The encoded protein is CASRTPGDYGYTF.